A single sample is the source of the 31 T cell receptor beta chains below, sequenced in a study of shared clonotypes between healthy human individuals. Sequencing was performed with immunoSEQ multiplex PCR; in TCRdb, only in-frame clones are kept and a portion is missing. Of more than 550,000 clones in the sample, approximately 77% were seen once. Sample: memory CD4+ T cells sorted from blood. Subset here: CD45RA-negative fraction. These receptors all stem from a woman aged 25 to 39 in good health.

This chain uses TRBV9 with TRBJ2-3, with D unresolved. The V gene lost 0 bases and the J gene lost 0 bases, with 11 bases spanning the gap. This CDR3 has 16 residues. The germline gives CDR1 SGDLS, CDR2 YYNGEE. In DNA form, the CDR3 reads TGTGCCAGCAGCGTAGAAGGTCAGGCAAGCACAGATACGCAGTATTTT. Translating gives CASSVEGQASTDTQYF.

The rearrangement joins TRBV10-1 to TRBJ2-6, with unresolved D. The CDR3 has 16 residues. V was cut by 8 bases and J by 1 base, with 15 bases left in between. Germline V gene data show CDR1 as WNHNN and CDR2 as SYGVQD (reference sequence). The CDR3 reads CASAPGSISGANVLTF. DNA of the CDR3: TGCGCCAGCGCCCCAGGCAGTATATCTGGGGCCAACGTCCTGACTTTC.

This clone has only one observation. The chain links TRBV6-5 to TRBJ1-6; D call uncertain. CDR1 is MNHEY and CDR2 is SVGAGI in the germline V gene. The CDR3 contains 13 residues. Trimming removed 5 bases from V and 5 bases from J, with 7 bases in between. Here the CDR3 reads CASSRTDNSPLHF. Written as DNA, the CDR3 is TGTGCCAGCAGTCGGACGGATAATTCACCCCTCCACTTT.

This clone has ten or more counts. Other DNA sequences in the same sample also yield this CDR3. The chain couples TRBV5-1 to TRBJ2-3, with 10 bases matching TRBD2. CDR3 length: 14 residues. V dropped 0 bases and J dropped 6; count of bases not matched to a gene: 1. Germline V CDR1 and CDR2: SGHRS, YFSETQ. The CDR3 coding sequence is TGCGCCAGCAGCTTGGCTAGCGGGAGTGATACGCAGTATTTT. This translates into CASSLASGSDTQYF.

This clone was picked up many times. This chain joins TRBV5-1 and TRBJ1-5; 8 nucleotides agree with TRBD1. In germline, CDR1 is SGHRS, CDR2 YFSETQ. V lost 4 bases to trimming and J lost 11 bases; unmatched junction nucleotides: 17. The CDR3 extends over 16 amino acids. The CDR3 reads CASSADPGTGLRSQHF. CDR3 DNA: TGCGCCAGCAGCGCGGATCCGGGGACAGGTCTTCGATCCCAGCATTTT.

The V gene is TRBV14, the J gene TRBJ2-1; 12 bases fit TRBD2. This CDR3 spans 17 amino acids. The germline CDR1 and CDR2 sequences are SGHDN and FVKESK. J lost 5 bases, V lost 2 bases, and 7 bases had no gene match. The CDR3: CASSQSGRLAGDNEQFF. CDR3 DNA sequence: TGTGCCAGCAGCCAATCGGGGAGACTAGCGGGGGACAATGAGCAGTTCTTC.

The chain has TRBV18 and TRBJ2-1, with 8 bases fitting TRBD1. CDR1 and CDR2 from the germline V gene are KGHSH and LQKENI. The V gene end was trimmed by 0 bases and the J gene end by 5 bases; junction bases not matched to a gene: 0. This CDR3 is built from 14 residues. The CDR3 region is CASSPPGQDNEQFF. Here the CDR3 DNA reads TGTGCCAGCTCACCACCGGGACAGGACAATGAGCAGTTCTTC.

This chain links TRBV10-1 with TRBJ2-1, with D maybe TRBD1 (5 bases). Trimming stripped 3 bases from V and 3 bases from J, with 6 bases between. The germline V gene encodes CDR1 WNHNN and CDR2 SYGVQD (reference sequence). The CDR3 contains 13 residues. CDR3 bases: TGCGCCAGCAGTGACCAGGGCTACAATGAGCAGTTCTTC. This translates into CASSDQGYNEQFF.

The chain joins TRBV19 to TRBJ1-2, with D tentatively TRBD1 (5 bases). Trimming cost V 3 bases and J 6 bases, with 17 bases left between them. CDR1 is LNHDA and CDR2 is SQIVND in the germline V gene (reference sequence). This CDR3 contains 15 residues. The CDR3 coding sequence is TGTGCCAGTAGTATGAAGGGGAAGCGGGGTAATGGCTACACCTTC. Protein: CASSMKGKRGNGYTF.

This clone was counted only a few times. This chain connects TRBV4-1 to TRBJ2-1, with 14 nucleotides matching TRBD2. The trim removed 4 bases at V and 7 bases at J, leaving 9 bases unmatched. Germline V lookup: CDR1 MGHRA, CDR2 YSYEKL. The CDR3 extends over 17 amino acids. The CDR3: CASSRGGLAGAGNEQFF. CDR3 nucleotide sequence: TGCGCCAGCAGCCGAGGGGGACTAGCGGGAGCTGGTAATGAGCAGTTCTTC.

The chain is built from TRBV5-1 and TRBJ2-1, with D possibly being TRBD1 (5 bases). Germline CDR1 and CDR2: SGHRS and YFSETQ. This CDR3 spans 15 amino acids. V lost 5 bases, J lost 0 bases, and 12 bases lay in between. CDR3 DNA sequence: TGCGCCAGCAGAACCCTTGACAGCTCCTACAATGAGCAGTTCTTC. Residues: CASRTLDSSYNEQFF.

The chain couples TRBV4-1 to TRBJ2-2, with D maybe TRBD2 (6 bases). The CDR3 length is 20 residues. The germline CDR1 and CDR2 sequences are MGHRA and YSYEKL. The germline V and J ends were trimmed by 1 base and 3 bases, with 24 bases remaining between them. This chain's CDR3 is CASSQGRKFRGIPDTGELFF. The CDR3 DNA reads TGCGCCAGCAGCCAAGGCAGGAAATTTCGCGGGATACCCGACACCGGGGAGCTGTTTTTT.

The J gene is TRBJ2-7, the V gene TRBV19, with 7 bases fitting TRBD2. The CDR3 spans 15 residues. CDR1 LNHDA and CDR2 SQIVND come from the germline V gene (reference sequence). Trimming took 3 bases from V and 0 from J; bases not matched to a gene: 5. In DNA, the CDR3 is TGTGCCAGTAGTATCGCCTCTAGCGGCTCCTACGAGCAGTACTTC. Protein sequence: CASSIASSGSYEQYF.

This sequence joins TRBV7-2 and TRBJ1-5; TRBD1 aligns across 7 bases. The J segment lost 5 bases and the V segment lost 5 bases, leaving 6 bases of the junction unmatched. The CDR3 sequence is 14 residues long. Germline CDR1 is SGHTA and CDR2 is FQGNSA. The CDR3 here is CASSPGQTYQPQHF. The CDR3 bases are TGTGCCAGCAGCCCGGGACAGACTTATCAGCCCCAGCATTTT.

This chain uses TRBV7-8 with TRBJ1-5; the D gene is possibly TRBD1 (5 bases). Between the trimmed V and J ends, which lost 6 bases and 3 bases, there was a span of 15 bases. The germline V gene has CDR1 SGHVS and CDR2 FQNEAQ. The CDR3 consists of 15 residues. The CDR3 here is CASSRGRGANQPQHF. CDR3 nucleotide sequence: TGTGCCAGCAGTAGAGGGAGGGGTGCCAATCAGCCCCAGCATTTT.

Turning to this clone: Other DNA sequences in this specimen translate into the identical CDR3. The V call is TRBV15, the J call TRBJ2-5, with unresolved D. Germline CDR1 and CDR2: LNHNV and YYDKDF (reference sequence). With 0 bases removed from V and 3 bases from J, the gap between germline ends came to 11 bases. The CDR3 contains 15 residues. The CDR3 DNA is TGTGCCACCAGCAGAGATCGAGCAGGAGAAGAGACCCAGTACTTC. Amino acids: CATSRDRAGEETQYF.

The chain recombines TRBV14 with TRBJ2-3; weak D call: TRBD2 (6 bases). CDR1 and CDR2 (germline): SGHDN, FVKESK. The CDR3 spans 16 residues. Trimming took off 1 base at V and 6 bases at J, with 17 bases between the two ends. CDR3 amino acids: CASSQAVRRDGDTQYF. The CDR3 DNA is TGTGCCAGCAGCCAAGCGGTCAGGCGGGATGGGGATACGCAGTATTTT.

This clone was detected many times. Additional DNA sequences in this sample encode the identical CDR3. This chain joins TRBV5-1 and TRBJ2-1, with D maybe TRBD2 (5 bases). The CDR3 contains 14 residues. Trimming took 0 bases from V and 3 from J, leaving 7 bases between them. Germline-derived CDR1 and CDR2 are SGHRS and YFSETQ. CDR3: CASSLEGGYNEQFF. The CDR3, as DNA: TGCGCCAGCAGCTTGGAAGGAGGCTACAATGAGCAGTTCTTC. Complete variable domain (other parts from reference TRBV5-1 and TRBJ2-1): KAGVTQTPRYLIKTRGQQVTLSCSPISGHRSVSWYQQTPGQGLQFLFEYFSETQRNKGNFPGRFSGRQFSNSRSEMNVSTLELGDSALYLCASSLEGGYNEQFFGPGTRLTVL.

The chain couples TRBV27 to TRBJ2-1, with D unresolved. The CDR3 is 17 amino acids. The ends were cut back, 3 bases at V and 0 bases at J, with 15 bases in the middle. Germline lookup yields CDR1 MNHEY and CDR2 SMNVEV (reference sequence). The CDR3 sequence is CASSFRQESFSYNEQFF. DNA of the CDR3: TGTGCCAGCAGTTTCCGGCAGGAGTCCTTCTCCTACAATGAGCAGTTCTTC.

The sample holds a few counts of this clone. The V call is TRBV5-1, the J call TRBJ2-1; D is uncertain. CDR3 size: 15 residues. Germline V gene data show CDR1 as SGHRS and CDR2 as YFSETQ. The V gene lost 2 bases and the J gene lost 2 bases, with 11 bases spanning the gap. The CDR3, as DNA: TGCGCCAGCAGCTTCGACTCTACCGCCTACAATGAGCAGTTCTTC. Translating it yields CASSFDSTAYNEQFF.

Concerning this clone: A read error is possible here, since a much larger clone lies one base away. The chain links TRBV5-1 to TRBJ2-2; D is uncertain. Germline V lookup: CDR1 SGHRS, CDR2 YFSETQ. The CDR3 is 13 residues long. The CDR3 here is CANSRMNTGELFF. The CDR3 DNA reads TGCGCCAACAGCCGGATGAACACCGGGGAGCTGTTTTTT. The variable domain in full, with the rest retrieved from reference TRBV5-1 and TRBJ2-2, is KAGVTQTPRYLIKTRGQQVTLSCSPISGHRSVSWYQQTPGQGLQFLFEYFSETQRNKGNFPGRFSGRQFSNSRSEMNVSTLELGDSALYLCANSRMNTGELFFGEGSRLTVL.

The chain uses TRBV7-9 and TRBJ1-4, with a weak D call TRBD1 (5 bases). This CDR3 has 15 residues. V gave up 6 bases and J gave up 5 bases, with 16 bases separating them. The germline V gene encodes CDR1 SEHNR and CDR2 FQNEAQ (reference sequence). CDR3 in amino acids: CASRWGDSANEKLFF. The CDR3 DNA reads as TGTGCCAGCAGGTGGGGGGATTCAGCAAATGAAAAACTGTTTTTT.

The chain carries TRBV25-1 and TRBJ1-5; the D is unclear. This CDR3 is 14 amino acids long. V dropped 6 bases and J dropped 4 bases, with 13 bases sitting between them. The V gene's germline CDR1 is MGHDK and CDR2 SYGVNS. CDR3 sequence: CASSGRSDNQPQHF. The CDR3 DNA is TGTGCCAGCAGCGGACGCTCGGATAATCAGCCCCAGCATTTT. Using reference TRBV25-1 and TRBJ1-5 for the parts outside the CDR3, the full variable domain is EADIYQTPRYLVIGTGKKITLECSQTMGHDKMYWYQQDPGMELHLIHYSYGVNSTEKGDLSSESTVSRIRTEHFPLTLESARPSHTSQYLCASSGRSDNQPQHFGDGTRLSIL.

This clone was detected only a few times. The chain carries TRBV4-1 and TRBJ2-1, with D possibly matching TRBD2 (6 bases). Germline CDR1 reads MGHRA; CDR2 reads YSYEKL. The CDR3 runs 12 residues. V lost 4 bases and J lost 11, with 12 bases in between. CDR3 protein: CASSPTAGKQFF. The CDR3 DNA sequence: TGCGCCAGCAGCCCGACCGCGGGAAAGCAGTTCTTC.

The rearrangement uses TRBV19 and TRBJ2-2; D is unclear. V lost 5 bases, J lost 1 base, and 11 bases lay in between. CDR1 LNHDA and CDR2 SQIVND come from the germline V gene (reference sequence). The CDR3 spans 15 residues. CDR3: CASSVDGENTGELFF. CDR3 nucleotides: TGTGCCAGTAGTGTCGACGGAGAGAACACCGGGGAGCTGTTTTTT.

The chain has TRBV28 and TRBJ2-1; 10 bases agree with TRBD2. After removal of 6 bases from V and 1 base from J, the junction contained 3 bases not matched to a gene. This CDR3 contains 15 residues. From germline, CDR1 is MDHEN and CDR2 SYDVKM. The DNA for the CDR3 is TGTGCCAGCAGCATAGCGGGAGGTTCCTACAATGAGCAGTTCTTC. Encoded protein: CASSIAGGSYNEQFF.

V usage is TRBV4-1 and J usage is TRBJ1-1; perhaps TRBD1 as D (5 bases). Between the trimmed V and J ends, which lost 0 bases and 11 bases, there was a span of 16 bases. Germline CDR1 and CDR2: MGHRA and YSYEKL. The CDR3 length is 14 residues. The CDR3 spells CASSQDLFQGTAFF. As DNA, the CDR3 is TGCGCCAGCAGCCAAGATTTGTTTCAGGGTACGGCTTTCTTT.

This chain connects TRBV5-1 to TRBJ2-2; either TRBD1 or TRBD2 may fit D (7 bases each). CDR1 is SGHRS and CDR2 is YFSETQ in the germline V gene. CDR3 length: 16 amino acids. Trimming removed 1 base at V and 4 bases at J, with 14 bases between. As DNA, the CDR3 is TGCGCCAGCAGCTTGAGGGGGCAGCGGGGCACCGGGGAGCTGTTTTTT. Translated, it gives CASSLRGQRGTGELFF.

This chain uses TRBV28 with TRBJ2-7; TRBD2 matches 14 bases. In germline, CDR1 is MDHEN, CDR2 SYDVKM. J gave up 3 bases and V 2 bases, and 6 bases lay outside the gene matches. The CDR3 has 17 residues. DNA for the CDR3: TGTGCCAGCAGTTTAGGGGGGACTAGCGGGAGAGACTACGAGCAGTACTTC. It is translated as CASSLGGTSGRDYEQYF.

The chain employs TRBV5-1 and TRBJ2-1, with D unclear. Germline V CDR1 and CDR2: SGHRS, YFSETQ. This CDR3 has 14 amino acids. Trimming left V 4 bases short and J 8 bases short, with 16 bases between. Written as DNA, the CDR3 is TGCGCCAGCAGCCTCAAGCCCCCTGGGGATGAGCAGTTCTTC. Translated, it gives CASSLKPPGDEQFF.

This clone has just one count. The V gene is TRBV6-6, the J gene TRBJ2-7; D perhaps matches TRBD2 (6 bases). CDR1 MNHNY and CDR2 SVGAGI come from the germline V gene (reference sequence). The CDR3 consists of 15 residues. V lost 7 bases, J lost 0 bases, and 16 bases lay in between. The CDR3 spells CASTTRAGTSYEQYF. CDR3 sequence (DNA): TGTGCCAGCACAACTAGGGCGGGAACCTCCTACGAGCAGTACTTC.